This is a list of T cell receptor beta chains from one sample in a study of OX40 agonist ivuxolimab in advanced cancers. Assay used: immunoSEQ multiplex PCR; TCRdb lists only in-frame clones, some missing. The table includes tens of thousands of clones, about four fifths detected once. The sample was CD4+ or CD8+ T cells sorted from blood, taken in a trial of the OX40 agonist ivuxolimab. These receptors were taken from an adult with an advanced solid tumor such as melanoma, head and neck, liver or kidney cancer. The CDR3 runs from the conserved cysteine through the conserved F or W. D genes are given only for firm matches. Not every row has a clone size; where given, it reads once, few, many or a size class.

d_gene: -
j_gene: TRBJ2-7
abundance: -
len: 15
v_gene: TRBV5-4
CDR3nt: TGTGCCAGCAGCCAAGATAGGACAGTGTGGGCCGAGCAGTACTTC
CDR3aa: CASSQDRTVWAEQYF

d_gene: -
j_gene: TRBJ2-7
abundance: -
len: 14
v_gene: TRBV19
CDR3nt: TGTGCCAGTAGTATAGGACAGGTTTCCTACGAGCAGTACTTC
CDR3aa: CASSIGQVSYEQYF

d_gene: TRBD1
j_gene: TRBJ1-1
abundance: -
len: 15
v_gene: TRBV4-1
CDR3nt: TGCGCCAGCAGCCAATTGGGACAGGGGAACACTGAAGCTTTCTTT
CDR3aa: CASSQLGQGNTEAFF

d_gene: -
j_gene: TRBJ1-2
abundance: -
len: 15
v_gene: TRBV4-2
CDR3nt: TGTGCCAGCAGCCAGGGGGCAGCAGACAACTATGGCTACACCTTC
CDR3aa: CASSQGAADNYGYTF

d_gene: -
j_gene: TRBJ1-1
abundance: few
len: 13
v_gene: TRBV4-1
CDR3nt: TGCGCCAGCAGAGGACCGGGAAGCACTGAAGCTTTCTTT
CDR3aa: CASRGPGSTEAFF

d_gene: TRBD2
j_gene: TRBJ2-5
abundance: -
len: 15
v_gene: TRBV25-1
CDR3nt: TGTGCCAGCCCCGGGACTAGCGGGTTCCAAGAGACCCAGTACTTC
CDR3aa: CASPGTSGFQETQYF

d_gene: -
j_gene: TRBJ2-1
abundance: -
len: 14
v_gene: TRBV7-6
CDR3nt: TGTGCCAGCAGCTTAGCGCTCGGTAGCAATGAGCAGTTCTTC
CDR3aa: CASSLALGSNEQFF

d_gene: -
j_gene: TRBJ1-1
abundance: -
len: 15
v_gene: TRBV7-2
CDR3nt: TGTGCCAGCATTCCTATGGCCGGGATGAACACTGAAGCTTTCTTT
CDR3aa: CASIPMAGMNTEAFF

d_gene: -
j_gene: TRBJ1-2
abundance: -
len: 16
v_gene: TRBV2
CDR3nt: TGTGCCAGCAGTGAAATTGAGGGCTGGGGTAACTATGGCTACACCTTC
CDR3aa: CASSEIEGWGNYGYTF

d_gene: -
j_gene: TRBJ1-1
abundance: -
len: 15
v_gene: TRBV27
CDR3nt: TGTGCCAGCAGTTTAGACTGGGGAGGTGTCGCTGAAGCTTTCTTT
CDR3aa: CASSLDWGGVAEAFF

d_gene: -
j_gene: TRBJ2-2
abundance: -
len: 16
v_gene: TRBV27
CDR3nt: TGTGCCAGCAGTTTATCTGCCAGCTCGAACACCGGGGAGCTGTTTTTT
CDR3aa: CASSLSASSNTGELFF

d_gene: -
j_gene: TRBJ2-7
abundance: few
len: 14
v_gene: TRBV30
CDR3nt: TGTGCCTGGACCTGGACAGCTTTGTCTACGGAGCAGTACTTC
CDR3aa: CAWTWTALSTEQYF

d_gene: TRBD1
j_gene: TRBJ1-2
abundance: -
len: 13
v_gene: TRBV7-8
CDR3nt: TGTGCCAGCAGCTTCGGCAGGGGGACCGGCTACACCTTC
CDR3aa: CASSFGRGTGYTF

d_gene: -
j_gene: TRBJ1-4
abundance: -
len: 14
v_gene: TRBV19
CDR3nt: TGTGCCAGTAGTATGGTAGCCGGAAATGAAAAACTGTTTTTT
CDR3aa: CASSMVAGNEKLFF

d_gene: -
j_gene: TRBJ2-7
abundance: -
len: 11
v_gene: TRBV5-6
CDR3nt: TGTGCCAGCAGCTTAGGGCGTGAGCAGTACTTC
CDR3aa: CASSLGREQYF

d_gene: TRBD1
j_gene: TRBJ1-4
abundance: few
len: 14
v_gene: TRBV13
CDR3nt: TGTGCCAGCAGCTTCGGACAGGGAAGTGAAAAACTGTTTTTT
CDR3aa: CASSFGQGSEKLFF

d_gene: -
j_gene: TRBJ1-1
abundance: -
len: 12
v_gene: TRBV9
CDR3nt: TGTGCCAGCAGCGGACAGGCACCGGAGGCTTTCTTT
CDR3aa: CASSGQAPEAFF

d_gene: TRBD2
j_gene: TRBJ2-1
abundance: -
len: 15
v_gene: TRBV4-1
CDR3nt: TGCGCCAGCAGCCAAGGGCTAGCGGGAGAGAGTGAGCAGTTCTTC
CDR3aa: CASSQGLAGESEQFF

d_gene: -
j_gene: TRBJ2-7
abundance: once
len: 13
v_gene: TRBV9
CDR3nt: TGTGCCAGCAGCGACGGCTATGCCTACGAGCAGTACTTC
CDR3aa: CASSDGYAYEQYF

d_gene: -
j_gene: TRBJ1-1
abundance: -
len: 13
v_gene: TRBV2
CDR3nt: TGTGCCAGCAGGGCGACTGCGAACACTGAAGCTTTCTTT
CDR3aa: CASRATANTEAFF

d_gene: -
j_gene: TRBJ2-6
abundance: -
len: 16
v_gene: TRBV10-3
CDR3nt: TGTGCCATCAAGAGGTCCGGGGACGGTGGGGCCAACGTCCTGACTTTC
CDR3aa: CAIKRSGDGGANVLTF

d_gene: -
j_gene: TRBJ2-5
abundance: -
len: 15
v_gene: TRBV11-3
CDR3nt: TGTGCCAGCAGCGATCCCGCCGGCGGGAATCGGGCCCAGTACTTC
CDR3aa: CASSDPAGGNRAQYF

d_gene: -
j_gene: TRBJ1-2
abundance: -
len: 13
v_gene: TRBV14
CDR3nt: TGTGCCAGCAGCAGCGGCAGTAACTATGGCTACACCTTC
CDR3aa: CASSSGSNYGYTF

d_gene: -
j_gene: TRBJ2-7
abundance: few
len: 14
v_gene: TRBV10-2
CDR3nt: TGCGCCAGCAGACCTTGGGACCCCGACCACGAGCAGTACTTC
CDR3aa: CASRPWDPDHEQYF

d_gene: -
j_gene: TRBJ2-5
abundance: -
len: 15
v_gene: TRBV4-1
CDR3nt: TGCGCCAGCAGCCATACCCCTAGTGCATGGGAGACCCAGTACTTC
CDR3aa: CASSHTPSAWETQYF

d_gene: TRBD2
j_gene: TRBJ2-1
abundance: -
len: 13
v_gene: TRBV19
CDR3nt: TGTGCCAGCCGACTAGCGGGAGACAATGAGCAGTTCTTC
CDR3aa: CASRLAGDNEQFF

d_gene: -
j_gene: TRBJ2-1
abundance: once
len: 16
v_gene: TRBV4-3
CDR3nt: TGCGCCAGCAGCCAAGATCGGGGCAACTCCTACAATGAGCAGTTCTTC
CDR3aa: CASSQDRGNSYNEQFF

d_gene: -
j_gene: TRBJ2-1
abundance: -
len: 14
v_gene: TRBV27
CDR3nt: TGTGCCAGCAGTTCCGGGACCACAAACAATGAGCAGTTCTTC
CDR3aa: CASSSGTTNNEQFF

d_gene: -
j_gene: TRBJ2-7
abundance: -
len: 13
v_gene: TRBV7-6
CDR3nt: TGTGCCAGCAGCCCAACACAAGTGGAAGAGCAGTACTTC
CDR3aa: CASSPTQVEEQYF

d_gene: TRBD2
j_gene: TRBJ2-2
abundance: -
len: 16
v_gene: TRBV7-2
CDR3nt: TGTGCCAGCAGCGCAGGACTAGCGGGTTACACCGGGGAGCTGTTTTTT
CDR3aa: CASSAGLAGYTGELFF

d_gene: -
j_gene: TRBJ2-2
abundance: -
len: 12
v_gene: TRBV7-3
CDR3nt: TGTGCCAGCAGCTCAAGCAGCGGGGAGCTGTTTTTT
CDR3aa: CASSSSSGELFF

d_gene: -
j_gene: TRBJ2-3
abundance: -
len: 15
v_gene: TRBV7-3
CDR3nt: TGTGCCAGCAGCTTAACCGTGGGAGGCACAGATACGCAGTATTTT
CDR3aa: CASSLTVGGTDTQYF

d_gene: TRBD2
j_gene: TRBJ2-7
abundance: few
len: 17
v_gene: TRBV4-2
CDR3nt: TGTGCCAGCAGCCAAGATGGACTAGCGGGGGGAGTCGGCGAGCAGTACTTC
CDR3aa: CASSQDGLAGGVGEQYF

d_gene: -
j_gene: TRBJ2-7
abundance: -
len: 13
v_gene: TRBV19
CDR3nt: TGTGCCAGTAGTATAGGGTCAGGCTACGAGCAGTACTTC
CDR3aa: CASSIGSGYEQYF

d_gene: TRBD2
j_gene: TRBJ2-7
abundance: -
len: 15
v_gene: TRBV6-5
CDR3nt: TGTGCCAGCAGCAAGGACGGGAGGGGGGTCTACGAGCAGTACTTC
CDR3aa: CASSKDGRGVYEQYF

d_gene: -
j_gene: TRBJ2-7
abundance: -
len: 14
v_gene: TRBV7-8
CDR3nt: TGTGCCAGCAGCTTAGTACAGGGAGAGTACGAGCAGTACTTC
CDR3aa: CASSLVQGEYEQYF

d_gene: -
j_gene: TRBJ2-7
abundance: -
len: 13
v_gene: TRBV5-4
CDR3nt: TGTGCCAGCAGCCACCTTCCTACGGGAGAGCAGTACTTC
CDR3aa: CASSHLPTGEQYF

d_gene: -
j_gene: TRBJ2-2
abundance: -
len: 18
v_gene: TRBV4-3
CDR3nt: TGCGCCAGCAGCCAAGCACTATTTGGGGTTGCTTACACCGGGGAGCTGTTTTTT
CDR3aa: CASSQALFGVAYTGELFF

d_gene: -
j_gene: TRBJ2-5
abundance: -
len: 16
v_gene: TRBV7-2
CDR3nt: TGTGCCAGCAGCTTAGCGGCGTTGGGGGTGAGGGAGACCCAGTACTTC
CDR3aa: CASSLAALGVRETQYF

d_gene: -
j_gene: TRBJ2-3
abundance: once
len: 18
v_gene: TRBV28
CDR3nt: TGTGCCAGCAGTTCCACCTACCTTAGGGAGGCCAACACAGATACGCAGTATTTT
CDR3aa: CASSSTYLREANTDTQYF

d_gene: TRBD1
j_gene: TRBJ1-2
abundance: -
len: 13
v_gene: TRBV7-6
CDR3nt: TGTGCCAGCAGCCCAGACAGGGGCTATGGCTACACCTTC
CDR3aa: CASSPDRGYGYTF